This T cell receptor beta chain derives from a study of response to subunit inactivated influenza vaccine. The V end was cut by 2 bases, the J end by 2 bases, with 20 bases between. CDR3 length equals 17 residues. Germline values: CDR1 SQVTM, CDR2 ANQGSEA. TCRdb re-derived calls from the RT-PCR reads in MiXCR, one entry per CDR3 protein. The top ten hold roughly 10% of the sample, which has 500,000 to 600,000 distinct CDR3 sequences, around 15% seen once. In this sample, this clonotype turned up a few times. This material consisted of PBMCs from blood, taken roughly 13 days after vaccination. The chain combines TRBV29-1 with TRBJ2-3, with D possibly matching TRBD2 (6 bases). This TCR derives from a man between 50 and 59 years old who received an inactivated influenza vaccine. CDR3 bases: TGCAGCGTTGAAAAGAAATATTCGGGACTTCCCACAGATACGCAGTATTTT. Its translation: CSVEKKYSGLPTDTQYF.